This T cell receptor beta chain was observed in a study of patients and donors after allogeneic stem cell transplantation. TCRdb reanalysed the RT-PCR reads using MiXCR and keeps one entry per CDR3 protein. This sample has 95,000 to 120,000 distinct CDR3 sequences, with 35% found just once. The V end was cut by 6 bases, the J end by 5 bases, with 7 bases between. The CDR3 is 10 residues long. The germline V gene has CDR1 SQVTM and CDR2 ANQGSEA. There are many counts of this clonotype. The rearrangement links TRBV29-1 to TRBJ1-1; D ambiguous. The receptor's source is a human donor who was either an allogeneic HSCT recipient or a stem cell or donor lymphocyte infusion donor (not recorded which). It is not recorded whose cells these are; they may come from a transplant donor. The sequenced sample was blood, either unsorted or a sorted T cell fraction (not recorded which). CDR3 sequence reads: CSVGETEAFF. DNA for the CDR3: TGCAGCGTCGGGGAGACTGAAGCTTTCTTT.